What follows are 14 T cell receptor beta chains derived from one specimen sequenced in a study of blood T cell repertoires in COVID-19. Assay used: immunoSEQ multiplex PCR; TCRdb lists only in-frame clones, some missing. Among some 210,000 clones listed, 70% to 90% were seen once. Sequenced material: PBMCs or T cells enriched from blood (not recorded which). All receptors come from a middle-aged man who had recovered from COVID-19.

This clone was observed many times. CDR3 bases: TGTGCCAGCAGCCAAGATAGGGAGCGGGGGAGTCCCTACAATGAGCAGTTCTTC. Translation gives CASSQDRERGSPYNEQFF. The V call is TRBV3-1 (or the pseudogene TRBV3-2), the J call TRBJ2-1, with 8 bases that match TRBD2. V lost 0 bases to trimming and J lost 2 bases; unmatched junction nucleotides: 9. The CDR3 extends over 18 amino acids. From germline, CDR1 is LGHDT and CDR2 YNNKEL (reference sequence).

The chain joins TRBV5-5 to TRBJ1-4; D gene ambiguous. The V end was cut by 1 base, the J end by 7 bases, with 5 bases between. The CDR3 length is 12 residues. Germline values: CDR1 SGHKS, CDR2 YYEKEE (reference sequence). CDR3 DNA: TGTGCCAGCAGCTTGATGAGTGAAAAACTGTTTTTT. Translated, it gives CASSLMSEKLFF. The full variable domain, its missing parts supplied by reference TRBV5-5 and TRBJ1-4, is DAGVTQSPTHLIKTRGQQVTLRCSPISGHKSVSWYQQVLGQGPQFIFQYYEKEERGRGNFPDRFSARQFPNYSSELNVNALLLGDSALYLCASSLMSEKLFFGSGTQLSVL.

This clone appeared a single time. The chain joins TRBV12-5 to TRBJ2-7; 14 bases are a match to TRBD2. The CDR3 runs to 16 residues. CDR1 is LGHNT, CDR2 FRNRAP, per germline. J gave up 4 bases and V 1 base, and 3 bases lay outside the gene matches. This CDR3 is CASGLGGLAGAYEQYF. The CDR3, as DNA: TGTGCTAGTGGTTTGGGGGGACTAGCGGGAGCGTACGAGCAGTACTTC.

This clone has only one observation. The rearrangement joins TRBV15 to TRBJ2-5; 8 nucleotides match TRBD2. Looked up from germline, CDR1 is LNHNV and CDR2 is YYDKDF (reference sequence). This CDR3 has 17 residues. V lost 1 base and J lost 4; bases outside the gene matches: 11. The CDR3 here is CATSRGISGRRAETQYF. CDR3 coding DNA: TGTGCCACCAGCAGAGGGATAAGCGGGAGACGGGCAGAGACCCAGTACTTC.

This chain joins TRBV20-1 and TRBJ1-2; D is ambiguous. Per the germline V gene, CDR1 is DFQATT and CDR2 is SNEGSKA (reference sequence). This CDR3 is built from 11 residues. Trimming shortened V by 3 bases and J by 4 bases, and 6 bases separated the two germline ends. The CDR3: CSASILYGYTF. CDR3 coding DNA: TGCAGTGCTAGTATTCTCTATGGCTACACCTTC.

This clone appeared once. The V and J genes are TRBV4-2 and TRBJ1-1; 7 bases line up with TRBD1. There are 14 residues in the CDR3. With V trimmed by 4 bases and J by 5 bases, 7 bases remained unmatched. Germline CDR1 is LGHNA and CDR2 is YNFKEQ. The CDR3 protein is CASSRGQEGTEAFF. CDR3 DNA: TGTGCCAGCAGCCGAGGACAGGAGGGGACTGAAGCTTTCTTT.

The chain combines TRBV7-8 with TRBJ2-1, with TRBD2 matching 8 bases. Trimming removed 0 bases from V and 2 bases from J; junction bases left unmatched: 6. In germline, CDR1 is SGHVS, CDR2 FQNEAQ. The CDR3 extends over 17 amino acids. DNA for the CDR3: TGTGCCAGCAGCTTAGCGCGGCGGGGGGCTACCTACAATGAGCAGTTCTTC. The encoded protein is CASSLARRGATYNEQFF.

The CDR3 nucleotides read TGTGCCAGCAGCCAAGTAGGACAGGGGACTGAAGCTTTCTTT. It is translated as CASSQVGQGTEAFF. V is TRBV4-2 and J is TRBJ1-1; 9 nucleotides line up with TRBD1. Germline lookup yields CDR1 LGHNA and CDR2 YNFKEQ. The junction had 2 bases not matched to a gene; V was cut back by 1 base and J by 5 bases. This CDR3 contains 14 residues.

This rearrangement joins TRBV7-8 to TRBJ2-1; D is perhaps TRBD2 (5 bases). The germline V gene has CDR1 SGHVS and CDR2 FQNEAQ. Between the trimmed V and J ends, which lost 1 base and 0 bases, there was a span of 10 bases. This CDR3 has 16 residues. For the CDR3, the DNA is TGTGCCAGCAGCTTAGGGACTTCTAGCTCCTACAATGAGCAGTTCTTC. Its protein is CASSLGTSSSYNEQFF. The whole variable domain, filled in from reference TRBV7-8 and TRBJ2-1, reads GAGVSQSPRYKVAKRGQDVALRCDPISGHVSLFWYQQALGQGPEFLTYFQNEAQLDKSGLPSDRFFAERPEGSVSTLKIQRTQQEDSAVYLCASSLGTSSSYNEQFFGPGTRLTVL.

The V gene is TRBV19, the J gene TRBJ2-3, with 11 bases matching TRBD2. The junction had 7 bases not matched to a gene; V was cut back by 5 bases and J by 0 bases. Looked up from germline, CDR1 is LNHDA and CDR2 is SQIVND (reference sequence). This CDR3 comprises 17 residues. The CDR3 DNA follows: TGTGCCAGTAGTCCTAGACTAGCGGGGATTAGCACAGATACGCAGTATTTT. It specifies CASSPRLAGISTDTQYF. Complete variable domain (other parts from reference TRBV19 and TRBJ2-3): DGGITQSPKYLFRKEGQNVTLSCEQNLNHDAMYWYRQDPGQGLRLIYYSQIVNDFQKGDIAEGYSVSREKKESFPLTVTSAQKNPTAFYLCASSPRLAGISTDTQYFGPGTRLTVL.

This clone was seen repeatedly, ten times or more. The chain recombines TRBV27 with TRBJ1-3, with D possibly TRBD1 on 5 matching bases. Deletions cut 2 bases from V and 1 base from J, with 9 bases between. Germline V gives CDR1 MNHEY, CDR2 SMNVEV (reference sequence). The length of the CDR3 is 15 residues. The CDR3 region has the DNA TGTGCCAGCAGTTTACAGGGTAATTCTGGAAACACCATATATTTT. Translating gives CASSLQGNSGNTIYF.

The rearrangement uses TRBV19 and TRBJ1-5; 10 bases are a match to TRBD1. Per germline, CDR1 LNHDA and CDR2 SQIVND (reference sequence). V trimming: 8 bases; J trimming: 2 bases; junction bases outside the gene matches: 6. This CDR3 is built from 15 residues. The CDR3 reads CASLGTGDGNQPQHF. The CDR3 region has the DNA TGTGCCAGTCTGGGGACAGGGGATGGCAATCAGCCCCAGCATTTT.

V and J are TRBV10-3 and TRBJ1-2; 7 nucleotides agree with TRBD1. Per germline, CDR1 ENHRY and CDR2 SYGVKD. V dropped 10 bases and J dropped 5; count of bases not matched to a gene: 13. This CDR3 has 14 amino acids. CDR3 region: CATKPYTGVYGYTF. CDR3 DNA sequence: TGTGCCACCAAACCCTACACAGGGGTGTATGGCTACACCTTC.

This chain uses TRBV7-9 with TRBJ1-2, with D possibly TRBD1 on 5 matching bases. The CDR3 is 11 residues long. CDR1 is SEHNR, CDR2 FQNEAQ, per germline (reference sequence). The ends were cut back, 4 bases at V and 8 bases at J, with 8 bases in the middle. The CDR3 loop reads CASSSRTGYTF. The CDR3 bases are TGTGCCAGCAGCTCACGGACAGGCTACACCTTC.